Listed below are T cell receptor beta chains from one sample, sequenced in a study of shared clonotypes between healthy human individuals. TCRdb's table, derived via immunoSEQ multiplex PCR, lists solely in-frame clones and lacks some. The data hold about half a million clones, with 77% observed a single time. What was sequenced was PBMCs. These TCRs come from a woman aged 35 to 49 in good health. Some clones in this sample may be carry-over from other donors' samples. Both conserved end residues are part of each CDR3. The D gene is left open where the match is weak. Rows give clone size only sometimes, using once, few, many, or a class for an expanded clone.

cdr3_aa cdr3_nt j_call clone_size d_call v_call
CASSPPTARGSGNTIYF TGTGCCAGTAGTCCCCCGACTGCGAGAGGGAGTGGAAACACCATATATTTT TRBJ1-3 NA NA TRBV19
CASSDSGTSGPDAQYF TGTGCCAGCAGTGACAGTGGAACAAGCGGACCAGATGCGCAGTATTTT TRBJ2-3 NA NA TRBV6-4
CASSPSLETQYF TGTGCCAGCAGCCCATCCTTGGAGACCCAGTACTTC TRBJ2-5 once NA TRBV7-9
CASSVSLGQGEYQETQYF TGTGCCAGCAGCGTATCCCTTGGACAGGGGGAGTACCAAGAGACCCAGTACTTC TRBJ2-5 NA TRBD1 TRBV9
CASSPTQGGYGYTF TGTGCCAGCAGCCCCACACAGGGCGGCTATGGCTACACCTTC TRBJ1-2 NA NA TRBV6-1
CASRTSGSLLLPGANVLTF TGTGCCAGTAGAACCTCGGGGAGCCTCCTATTACCTGGGGCCAACGTCCTGACTTTC TRBJ2-6 many NA TRBV19
CASSFQLSYGYTF TGTGCCAGCAGTTTCCAATTATCTTATGGCTACACCTTC TRBJ1-2 many NA TRBV28
CASSHLRGNEQFF TGTGCCAGCAGCCACCTCCGGGGTAATGAGCAGTTCTTC TRBJ2-1 once NA TRBV25-1
CASSFRDRGYEQYF TGTGCCAGCAGCTTCCGGGACAGGGGTTACGAGCAGTACTTC TRBJ2-7 NA TRBD1 TRBV5-4
CASTDRLARSYEQYF TGTGCCAGCACCGACAGGCTAGCGCGCTCCTACGAGCAGTACTTC TRBJ2-7 once NA TRBV28
CASSLAGRHYEQYF TGTGCCAGCAGCTTAGCGGGACGACACTACGAGCAGTACTTC TRBJ2-7 NA NA TRBV7-8
CASSYSSGASEAFF TGTGCCAGCTCCTACTCCTCAGGGGCGTCTGAAGCTTTCTTT TRBJ1-1 NA NA TRBV18
CASREAPNTEAFF TGTGCCAGCCGGGAGGCCCCGAACACTGAAGCTTTCTTT TRBJ1-1 once NA TRBV6-4
CATQYTPNQPQHF TGTGCCACCCAGTATACCCCCAATCAGCCCCAGCATTTT TRBJ1-5 NA NA TRBV6-1
CASSFPSDRGLDTGELFF TGCGCCAGCAGCTTCCCAAGTGACAGGGGTTTGGACACCGGGGAGCTGTTTTTT TRBJ2-2 NA TRBD1 TRBV5-1
CASSIVHSGSGGDTQYF TGTGCCAGTAGTATAGTACATAGCGGGAGTGGAGGGGATACGCAGTATTTT TRBJ2-3 NA TRBD2 TRBV19
CASSSVTGGTEAFF TGCGCCAGCAGCTCCGTGACAGGGGGCACTGAAGCTTTCTTT TRBJ1-1 NA TRBD1 TRBV5-1
CASSPGRAQETQYF TGCGCCAGCAGCCCCGGCAGGGCACAAGAGACCCAGTACTTC TRBJ2-5 NA NA TRBV5-1